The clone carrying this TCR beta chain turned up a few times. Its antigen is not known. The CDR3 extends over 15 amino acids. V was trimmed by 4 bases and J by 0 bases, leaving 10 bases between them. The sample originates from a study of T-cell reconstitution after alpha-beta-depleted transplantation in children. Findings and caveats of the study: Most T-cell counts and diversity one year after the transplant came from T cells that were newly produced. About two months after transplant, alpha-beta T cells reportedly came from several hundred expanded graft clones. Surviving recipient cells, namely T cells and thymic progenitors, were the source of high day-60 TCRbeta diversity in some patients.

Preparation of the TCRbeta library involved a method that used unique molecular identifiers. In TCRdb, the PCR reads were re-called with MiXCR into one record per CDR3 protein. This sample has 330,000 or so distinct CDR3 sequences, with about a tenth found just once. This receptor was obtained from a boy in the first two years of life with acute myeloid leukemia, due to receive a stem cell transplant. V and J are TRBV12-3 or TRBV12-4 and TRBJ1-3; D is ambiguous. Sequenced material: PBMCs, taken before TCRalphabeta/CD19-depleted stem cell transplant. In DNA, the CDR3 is TGTGCCAGCAGTTCCGACGGTCTCTCTGGAAACACCATATATTTT. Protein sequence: CASSSDGLSGNTIYF.